One and the same sample provided the 12 T cell receptor beta chains below, sequenced in a study of cytomegalovirus exposure and HLA in healthy donors. With 60 Vbeta and 13 Jbeta primers, the PCR was carried out. Libraries were prepared by immunoSEQ multiplex PCR; TCRdb keeps only in-frame clonotypes and omits some of them. The sample has approximately 190,000 clones; roughly 80% are singletons. What was sequenced was PBMCs. The source is a man aged 35 to 55 in good health and CMV-seropositive.

The rearrangement links TRBV5-1 to TRBJ1-6, with D possibly being TRBD1 (5 bases). CDR1 is SGHRS and CDR2 is YFSETQ in the germline V gene. With 4 bases removed from V and 10 bases from J, the gap between germline ends came to 21 bases. This CDR3 region has 16 residues. The CDR3 DNA follows: TGCGCCAGCAGCCCGGATCGCGGGGGGAAGAGATCACCCCTCCACTTT. This codes for CASSPDRGGKRSPLHF. Combining the CDR3 with reference TRBV5-1 and TRBJ1-6 gives the whole variable domain KAGVTQTPRYLIKTRGQQVTLSCSPISGHRSVSWYQQTPGQGLQFLFEYFSETQRNKGNFPGRFSGRQFSNSRSEMNVSTLELGDSALYLCASSPDRGGKRSPLHFGNGTRLTVT.

This chain connects TRBV5-1 to TRBJ2-5; 9 bases align to TRBD1. Per germline, CDR1 SGHRS and CDR2 YFSETQ. Unmatched junction bases numbered 6, after V lost 4 bases and J lost 5 bases. The CDR3 runs to 14 residues. The CDR3 region is CASSPTGGLETQYF. As DNA, the CDR3 is TGCGCCAGCAGCCCTACAGGGGGCTTGGAGACCCAGTACTTC.

The chain recombines TRBV5-1 with TRBJ2-3; TRBD1 aligns across 8 bases. The V gene end was trimmed by 4 bases and the J gene end by 2 bases; junction bases not matched to a gene: 9. The germline V gene has CDR1 SGHRS and CDR2 YFSETQ. CDR3 length: 16 residues. Here the CDR3 DNA reads TGCGCCAGCAGCCCAGGGACAGGAGAATACACAGATACGCAGTATTTT. Encoded protein: CASSPGTGEYTDTQYF.

V is TRBV20-1 and J is TRBJ2-5; no reliable D call. The CDR3 length is 11 residues. The germline V and J ends were trimmed by 4 bases and 1 base, with 4 bases remaining between them. Germline loops: CDR1 DFQATT, CDR2 SNEGSKA (reference sequence). The CDR3: CSATFQETQYF. The DNA of the CDR3 is TGCAGTGCTACTTTCCAAGAGACCCAGTACTTC.

This chain connects TRBV6-1 to TRBJ1-3; weak D call: TRBD1 (6 bases). Germline CDR1 MNHNS, CDR2 SASEGT. Trimming pared 0 bases from V and 4 bases from J, leaving 13 bases between. The CDR3 is made up of 16 amino acids. The CDR3 DNA follows: TGTGCCAGCAGTGAAGCGCGGGGGGCACTGGGAAACACCATATATTTT. Its protein product is CASSEARGALGNTIYF.

The chain is built from TRBV10-1 and TRBJ2-4, with D possibly matching TRBD2 (5 bases). CDR3 size: 16 residues. Trimming shortened V by 6 bases and J by 0 bases, and 15 bases separated the two germline ends. CDR1 is WNHNN, CDR2 SYGVQD, per germline (reference sequence). The DNA of the CDR3 is TGCGCCAGCAGCCCCCCCGGGGTCTTAGCCAAAAACATTCAGTACTTC. Translating gives CASSPPGVLAKNIQYF.

This clone was recorded only once. V usage is TRBV10-1 and J usage is TRBJ2-5; 9 nucleotides align to TRBD2. The J call is doubtful: the DNA matches TRBJ2-7 better. Germline V gives CDR1 WNHNN, CDR2 SYGVQD (reference sequence). This CDR3 is built from 19 residues. CDR3 sequence: CANTYNDERGVHPEYEQYF. In nucleotides, the CDR3 is TGCGCCAACACCTATAATGACGAGCGGGGGGTTCATCCTGAGTACGAGCAGTACTTC.

The rearrangement links TRBV9 to TRBJ1-6; no reliable D call. Germline V gene sequence: CDR1 SGDLS, CDR2 YYNGEE. With 3 bases removed from V and 9 bases from J, the gap between germline ends came to 16 bases. The CDR3 is made up of 15 amino acids. The DNA for the CDR3 is TGTGCCAGCAGCGGAGGAACTGGTGCTAGTTCACCCCTCCACTTT. Its translation: CASSGGTGASSPLHF. The variable domain in full, with the rest retrieved from reference TRBV9 and TRBJ1-6, is DSGVTQTPKHLITATGQRVTLRCSPRSGDLSVYWYQQSLDQGLQFLIQYYNGEERAKGNILERFSAQQFPDLHSELNLSSLELGDSALYFCASSGGTGASSPLHFGNGTRLTVT.

The V call is TRBV11-2, the J call TRBJ2-1, with 7 bases that match TRBD2. Losses at the gene ends were 5 bases for V and 7 bases for J; bases not matched to a gene: 8. Germline V gene data show CDR1 as SGHAT and CDR2 as FQNNGV. The CDR3 sequence is 14 residues long. CDR3 sequence (DNA): TGTGCCAGCAGCCGCCCAGGGAGGGAGAATGAGCAGTTCTTC. Translation gives CASSRPGRENEQFF. Complete variable domain (other parts from reference TRBV11-2 and TRBJ2-1): EAGVAQSPRYKIIEKRQSVAFWCNPISGHATLYWYQQILGQGPKLLIQFQNNGVVDDSQLPKDRFSAERLKGVDSTLKIQPAKLEDSAVYLCASSRPGRENEQFFGPGTRLTVL.

This chain connects TRBV7-8 to TRBJ1-3; 7 nucleotides align to TRBD1. The CDR3 loop spans 14 amino acids. CDR1 is SGHVS, CDR2 FQNEAQ, per germline. The V and J ends lost 8 bases and 2 bases, in that order; junction bases with no gene match: 6. This CDR3 reads CASGVDRAGNTIYF. In DNA, the CDR3 is TGTGCCAGCGGGGTTGACAGGGCTGGAAACACCATATATTTT.

There are a few counts of this clone. The rearrangement joins TRBV2 to TRBJ1-1; possibly TRBD1 for D (6 bases). From germline, CDR1 is SNHLY and CDR2 FYNNEI. The CDR3 spans 14 residues. V shed 1 base and J shed 1 base, with 7 bases lying between them. CDR3 region: CASSEGTANTEAFF. CDR3 nucleotide sequence: TGTGCCAGCAGTGAAGGGACAGCGAACACTGAAGCTTTCTTT.

The V call is TRBV7-2, the J call TRBJ2-4; a possible D gene is TRBD2 (6 bases). CDR3 length equals 18 residues. V shed 5 bases and J shed 2 bases, with 22 bases lying between them. Looked up from germline, CDR1 is SGHTA and CDR2 is FQGNSA. CDR3 nucleotides: TGTGCCAGCAGCGACCGCTGGGACTTACCTTTTTCCAAAAACATTCAGTACTTC. Its translation: CASSDRWDLPFSKNIQYF.